This T cell receptor beta chain came from a study of blood T cells in healthy people across ages. J gave up 3 bases and V 5 bases, and 17 bases lay outside the gene matches. The CDR3 runs 18 residues. Germline CDR1 reads SGHNT; CDR2 reads YENEEA. Ranging in age from roughly 6 to 90, the donors were healthy Caucasian individuals from Russia. The second PCR ran about 7 to 12 cycles with a sample-barcoded 5' primer and J-beta primers. No fewer than 3 million CDR3-containing paired-end reads came from each sample. In TCRdb, the 5' RACE reads were re-called with MiXCR into one record per CDR3 protein. The sample shows 1.5 million to 2 million distinct CDR3 sequences, approximately 40% of them seen only once.

V usage is TRBV11-3 and J usage is TRBJ2-7, with 9 bases that match TRBD1. The sequenced material came from blood. This clonotype originated in a human donor in good health. The CDR3 DNA follows: TGTGCCAGCAGCATAAAATTCGGGGGGACAGGGAGAGACTACGAGCAGTACTTC. It encodes CASSIKFGGTGRDYEQYF.